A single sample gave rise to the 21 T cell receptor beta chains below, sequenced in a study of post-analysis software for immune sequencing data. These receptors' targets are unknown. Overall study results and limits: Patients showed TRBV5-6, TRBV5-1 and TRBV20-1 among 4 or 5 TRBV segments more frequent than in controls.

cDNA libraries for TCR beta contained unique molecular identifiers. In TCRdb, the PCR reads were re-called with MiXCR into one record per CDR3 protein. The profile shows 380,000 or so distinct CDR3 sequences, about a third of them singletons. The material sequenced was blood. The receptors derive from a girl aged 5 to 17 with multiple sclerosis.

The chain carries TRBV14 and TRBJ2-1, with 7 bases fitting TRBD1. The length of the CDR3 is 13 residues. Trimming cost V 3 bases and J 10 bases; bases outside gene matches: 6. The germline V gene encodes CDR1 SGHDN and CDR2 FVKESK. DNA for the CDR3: TGTGCCAGCAGCCAGTTTACAGGGGCCGAGCAGTTCTTC. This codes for CASSQFTGAEQFF.

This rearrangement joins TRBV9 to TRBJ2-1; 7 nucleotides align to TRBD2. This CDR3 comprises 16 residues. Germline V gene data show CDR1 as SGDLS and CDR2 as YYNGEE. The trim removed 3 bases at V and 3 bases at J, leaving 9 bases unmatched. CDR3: CASSAPGGLDYNEQFF. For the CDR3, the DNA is TGTGCCAGCAGCGCCCCGGGGGGTCTTGACTACAATGAGCAGTTCTTC. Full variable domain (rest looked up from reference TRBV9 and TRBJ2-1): DSGVTQTPKHLITATGQRVTLRCSPRSGDLSVYWYQQSLDQGLQFLIQYYNGEERAKGNILERFSAQQFPDLHSELNLSSLELGDSALYFCASSAPGGLDYNEQFFGPGTRLTVL.

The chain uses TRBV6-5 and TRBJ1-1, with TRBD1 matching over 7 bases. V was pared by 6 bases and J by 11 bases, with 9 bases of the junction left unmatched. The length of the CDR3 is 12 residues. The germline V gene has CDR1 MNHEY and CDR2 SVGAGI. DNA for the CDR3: TGTGCCAGCAGAACCACCGGGACAGTGGCTTTCTTT. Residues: CASRTTGTVAFF.

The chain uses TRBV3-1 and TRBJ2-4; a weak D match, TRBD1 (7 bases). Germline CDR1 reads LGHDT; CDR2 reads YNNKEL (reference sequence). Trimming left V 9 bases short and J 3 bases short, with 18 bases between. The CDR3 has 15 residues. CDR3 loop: CASSGRGVGKNIQYF. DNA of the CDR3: TGTGCCAGTAGCGGCAGGGGGGTCGGCAAAAACATTCAGTACTTC.

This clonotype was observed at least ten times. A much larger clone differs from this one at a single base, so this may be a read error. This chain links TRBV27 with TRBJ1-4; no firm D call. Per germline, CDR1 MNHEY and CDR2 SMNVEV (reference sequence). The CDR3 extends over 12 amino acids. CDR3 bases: TGTGCCAGCAGACCCTTCCAAGAAAAACGGTTTTTT. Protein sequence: CASRPFQEKRFF.

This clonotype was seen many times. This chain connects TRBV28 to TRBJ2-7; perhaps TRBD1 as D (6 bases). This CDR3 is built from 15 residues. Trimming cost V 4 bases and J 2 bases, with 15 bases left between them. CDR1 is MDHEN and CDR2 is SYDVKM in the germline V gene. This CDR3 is CASSSPDRPPYEQYF. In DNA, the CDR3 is TGTGCCAGCAGTTCCCCTGACAGGCCACCCTACGAGCAGTACTTC.

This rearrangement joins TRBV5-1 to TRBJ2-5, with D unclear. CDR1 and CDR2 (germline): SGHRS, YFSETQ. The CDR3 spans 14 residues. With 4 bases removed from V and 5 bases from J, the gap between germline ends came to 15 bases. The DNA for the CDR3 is TGCGCCAGCAGCCCCGCCCGTGCAGACGAGACCCAGTACTTC. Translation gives CASSPARADETQYF.

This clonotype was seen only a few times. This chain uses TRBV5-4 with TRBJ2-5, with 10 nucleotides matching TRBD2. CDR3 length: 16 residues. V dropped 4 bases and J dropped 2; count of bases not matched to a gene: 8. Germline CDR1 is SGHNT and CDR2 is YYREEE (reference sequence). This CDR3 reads CASSPSGTSVQETQYF. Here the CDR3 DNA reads TGTGCCAGCAGCCCCTCCGGGACTAGCGTACAAGAGACCCAGTACTTC. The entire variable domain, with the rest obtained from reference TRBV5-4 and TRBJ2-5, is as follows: ETGVTQSPTHLIKTRGQQVTLRCSSQSGHNTVSWYQQALGQGPQFIFQYYREEENGRGNFPPRFSGLQFPNYSSELNVNALELDDSALYLCASSPSGTSVQETQYFGPGTRLLVL.

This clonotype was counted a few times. The CDR3 DNA reads TGTGCCAGCAGTGAGACAGGGGGGACCTACGAGCAGTACTTC. It specifies CASSETGGTYEQYF. The chain is built from TRBV12-3 or TRBV12-4 and TRBJ2-7; 9 nucleotides line up with TRBD1. V was clipped by 5 bases and J by 2 bases; unmatched bases: 4. The CDR3 is 14 amino acids.

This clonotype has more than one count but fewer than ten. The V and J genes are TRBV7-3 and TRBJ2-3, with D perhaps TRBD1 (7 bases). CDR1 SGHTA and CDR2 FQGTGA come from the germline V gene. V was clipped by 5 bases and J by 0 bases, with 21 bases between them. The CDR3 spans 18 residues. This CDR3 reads CASSLTRGGGVSTDTQYF. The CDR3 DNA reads TGTGCCAGCAGCCTTACTCGCGGAGGGGGCGTTAGCACAGATACGCAGTATTTT.

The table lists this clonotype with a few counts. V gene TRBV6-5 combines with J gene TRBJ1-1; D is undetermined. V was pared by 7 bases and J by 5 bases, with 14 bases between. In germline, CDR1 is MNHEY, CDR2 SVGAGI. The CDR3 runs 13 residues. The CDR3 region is CASNPFGATEAFF. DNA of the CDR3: TGTGCCAGCAACCCCTTTGGAGCAACTGAAGCTTTCTTT.

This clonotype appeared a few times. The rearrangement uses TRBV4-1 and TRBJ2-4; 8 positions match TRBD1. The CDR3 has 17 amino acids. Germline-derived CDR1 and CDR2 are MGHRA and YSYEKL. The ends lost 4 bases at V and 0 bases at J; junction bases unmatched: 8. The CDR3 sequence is CASSPGQAYLAKNIQYF. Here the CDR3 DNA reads TGCGCCAGCAGCCCGGGACAGGCTTATCTAGCCAAAAACATTCAGTACTTC.

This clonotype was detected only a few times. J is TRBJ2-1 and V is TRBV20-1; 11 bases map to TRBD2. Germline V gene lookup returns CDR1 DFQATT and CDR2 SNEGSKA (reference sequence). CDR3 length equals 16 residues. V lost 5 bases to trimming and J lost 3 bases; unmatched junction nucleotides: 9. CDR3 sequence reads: CSALPLAGGNYNEQFF. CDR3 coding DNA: TGCAGTGCTCTTCCCTTAGCGGGGGGGAACTACAATGAGCAGTTCTTC.

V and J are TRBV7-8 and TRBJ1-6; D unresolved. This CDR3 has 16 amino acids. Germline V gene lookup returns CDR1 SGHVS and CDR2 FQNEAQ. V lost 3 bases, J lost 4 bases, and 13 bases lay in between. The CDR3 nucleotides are TGTGCCAGCAGCTTGTACACGGTGTCGTATAATTCACCCCTCCACTTT. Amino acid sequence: CASSLYTVSYNSPLHF.

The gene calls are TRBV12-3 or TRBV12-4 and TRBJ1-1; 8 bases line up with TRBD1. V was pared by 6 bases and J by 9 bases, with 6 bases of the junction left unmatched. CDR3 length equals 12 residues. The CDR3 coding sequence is TGTGCCAGCAGGTCCCGGGACAGGAAAGCTTTCTTT. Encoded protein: CASRSRDRKAFF.

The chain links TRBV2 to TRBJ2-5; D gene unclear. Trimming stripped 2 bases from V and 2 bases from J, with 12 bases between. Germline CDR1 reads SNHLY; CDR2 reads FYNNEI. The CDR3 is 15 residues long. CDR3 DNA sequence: TGTGCCAGCAGTGAAACGTGGCAGGATCAAGAGACCCAGTACTTC. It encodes CASSETWQDQETQYF.

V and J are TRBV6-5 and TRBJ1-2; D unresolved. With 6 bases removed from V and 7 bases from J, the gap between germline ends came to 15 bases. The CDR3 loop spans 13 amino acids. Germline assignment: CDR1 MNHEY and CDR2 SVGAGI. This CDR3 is CASRAPLPGGYTF. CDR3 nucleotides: TGTGCCAGCAGAGCGCCTTTACCAGGTGGCTACACCTTC.

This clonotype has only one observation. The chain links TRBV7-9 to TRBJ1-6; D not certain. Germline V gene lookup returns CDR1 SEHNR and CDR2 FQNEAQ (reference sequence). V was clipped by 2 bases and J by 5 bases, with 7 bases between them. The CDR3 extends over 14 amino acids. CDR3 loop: CASSLSWDNSPLHF. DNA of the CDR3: TGTGCCAGCAGCTTAAGCTGGGATAATTCACCCCTCCACTTT.

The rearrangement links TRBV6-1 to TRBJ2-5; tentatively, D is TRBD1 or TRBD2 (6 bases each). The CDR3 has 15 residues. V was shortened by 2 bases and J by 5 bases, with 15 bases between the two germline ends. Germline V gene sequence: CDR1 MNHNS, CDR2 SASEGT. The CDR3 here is CASSEMEGVTETQYF. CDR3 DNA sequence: TGTGCCAGCAGTGAAATGGAGGGGGTTACGGAGACCCAGTACTTC.

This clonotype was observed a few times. The CDR3 protein is CSIRDRDTYEQYF. The CDR3 nucleotides read TGCAGTATCCGGGACAGGGATACCTACGAGCAGTACTTC. The gene calls are TRBV29-1 and TRBJ2-7; 9 nucleotides match TRBD1. This CDR3 contains 13 residues. CDR1 is SQVTM, CDR2 ANQGSEA, per germline.

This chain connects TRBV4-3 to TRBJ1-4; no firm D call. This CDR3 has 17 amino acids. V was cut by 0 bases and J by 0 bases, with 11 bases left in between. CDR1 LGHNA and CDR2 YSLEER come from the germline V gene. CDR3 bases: TGCGCCAGCAGCCAAGATTTAGCCGGCCCAACTAATGAAAAACTGTTTTTT. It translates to CASSQDLAGPTNEKLFF.